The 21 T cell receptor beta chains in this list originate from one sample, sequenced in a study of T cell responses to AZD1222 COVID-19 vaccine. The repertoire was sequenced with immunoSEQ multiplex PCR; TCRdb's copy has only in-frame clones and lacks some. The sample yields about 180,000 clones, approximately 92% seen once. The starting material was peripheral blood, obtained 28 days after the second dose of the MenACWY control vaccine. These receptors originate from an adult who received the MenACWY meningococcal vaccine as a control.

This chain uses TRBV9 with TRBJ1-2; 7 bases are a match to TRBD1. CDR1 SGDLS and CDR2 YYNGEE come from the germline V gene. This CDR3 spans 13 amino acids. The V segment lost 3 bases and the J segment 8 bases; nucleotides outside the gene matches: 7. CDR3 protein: CASSETGYGGYTF. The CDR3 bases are TGTGCCAGCAGCGAGACAGGGTACGGGGGCTACACCTTC.

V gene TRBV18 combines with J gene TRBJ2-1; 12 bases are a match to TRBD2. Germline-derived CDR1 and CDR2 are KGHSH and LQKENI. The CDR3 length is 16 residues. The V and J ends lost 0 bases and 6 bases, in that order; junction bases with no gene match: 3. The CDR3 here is CASSPPPSGGANEQFF. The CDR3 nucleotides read TGTGCCAGCTCACCACCGCCTAGCGGGGGGGCCAATGAGCAGTTCTTC. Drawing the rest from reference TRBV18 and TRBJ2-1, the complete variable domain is NAGVMQNPRHLVRRRGQEARLRCSPMKGHSHVYWYRQLPEEGLKFMVYLQKENIIDESGMPKERFSAEFPKEGPSILRIQQVVRGDSAAYFCASSPPPSGGANEQFFGPGTRLTVL.

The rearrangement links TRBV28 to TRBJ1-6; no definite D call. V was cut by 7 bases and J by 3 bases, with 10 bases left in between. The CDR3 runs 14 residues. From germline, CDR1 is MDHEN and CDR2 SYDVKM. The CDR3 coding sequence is TGTGCCAGCACGAGTTCCATCTATAATTCACCCCTCCACTTT. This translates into CASTSSIYNSPLHF.

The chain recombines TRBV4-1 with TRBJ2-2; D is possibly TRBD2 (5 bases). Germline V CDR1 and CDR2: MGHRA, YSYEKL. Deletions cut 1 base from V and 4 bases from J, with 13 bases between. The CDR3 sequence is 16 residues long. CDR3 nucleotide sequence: TGCGCCAGCAGCCAAGGCCTCACCCGGGGCACCGGGGAGCTGTTTTTT. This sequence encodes CASSQGLTRGTGELFF.

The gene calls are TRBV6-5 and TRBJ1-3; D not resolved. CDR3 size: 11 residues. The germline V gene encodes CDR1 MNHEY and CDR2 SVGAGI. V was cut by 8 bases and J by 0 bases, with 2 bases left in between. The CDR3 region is CASRSGNTIYF. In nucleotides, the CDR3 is TGTGCCAGCCGCTCTGGAAACACCATATATTTT.

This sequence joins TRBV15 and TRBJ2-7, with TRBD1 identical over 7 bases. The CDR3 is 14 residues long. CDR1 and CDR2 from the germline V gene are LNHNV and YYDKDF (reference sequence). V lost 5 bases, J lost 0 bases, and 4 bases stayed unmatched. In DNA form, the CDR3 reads TGTGCCACCAGCCGGGACAGTTACTCCTACGAGCAGTACTTC. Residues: CATSRDSYSYEQYF.

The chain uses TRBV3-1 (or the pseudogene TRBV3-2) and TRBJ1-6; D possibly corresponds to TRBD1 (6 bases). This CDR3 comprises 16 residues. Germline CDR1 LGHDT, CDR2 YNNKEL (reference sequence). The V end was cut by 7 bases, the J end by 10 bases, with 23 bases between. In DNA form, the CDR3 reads TGTGCCAGCACCCCGGGGACACCCGGTAGTGGATCACCCCTCCACTTT. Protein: CASTPGTPGSGSPLHF.

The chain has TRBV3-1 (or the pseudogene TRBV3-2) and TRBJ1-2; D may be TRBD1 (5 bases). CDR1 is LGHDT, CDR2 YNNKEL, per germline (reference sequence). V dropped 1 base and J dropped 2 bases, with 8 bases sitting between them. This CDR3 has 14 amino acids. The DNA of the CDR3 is TGTGCCAGCAGCCAAGGGAAGGGGAACTATGGCTACACCTTC. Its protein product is CASSQGKGNYGYTF.

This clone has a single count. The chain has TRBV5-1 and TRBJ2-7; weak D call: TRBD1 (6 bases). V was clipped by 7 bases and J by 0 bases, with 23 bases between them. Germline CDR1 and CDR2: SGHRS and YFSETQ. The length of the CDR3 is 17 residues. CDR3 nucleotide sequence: TGCGCCAGCCCTTTACTCACTGCCGGGACACACTCCTACGAGCAGTACTTC. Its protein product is CASPLLTAGTHSYEQYF.

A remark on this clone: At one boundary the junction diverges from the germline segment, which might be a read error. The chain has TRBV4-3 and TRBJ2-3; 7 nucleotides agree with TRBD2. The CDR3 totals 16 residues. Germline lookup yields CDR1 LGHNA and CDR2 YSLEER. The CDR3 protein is CASRQGASGVTDTQYF. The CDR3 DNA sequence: TGCGCCAGCAGACAAGGGGCGAGCGGGGTCACAGATACGCAGTATTTT.

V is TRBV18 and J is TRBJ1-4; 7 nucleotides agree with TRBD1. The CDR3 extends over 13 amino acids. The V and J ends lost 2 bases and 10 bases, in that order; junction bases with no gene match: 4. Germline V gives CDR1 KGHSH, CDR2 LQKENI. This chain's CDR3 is CASSPGDRGKLFF. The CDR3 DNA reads TGTGCCAGCTCACCAGGGGACAGAGGAAAACTGTTTTTT.

CDR3 DNA: TGTGCCAGCAGTTTATCGGGGCTGAAGCAGCCCCAGCATTTT. This gives the protein CASSLSGLKQPQHF. The rearrangement uses TRBV6-5 and TRBJ1-5; possible D gene TRBD1, 5 bases. V was trimmed by 4 bases and J by 7 bases, leaving 14 bases between them. Germline V gene data show CDR1 as MNHEY and CDR2 as SVGAGI. The CDR3 sequence is 14 residues long.

CDR3 residues: CASSTGTDLRSSGNTIYF. The CDR3, as DNA: TGCGCCAGCAGCACAGGGACAGACCTCCGCTCTTCTGGAAACACCATATATTTT. The chain recombines TRBV5-1 with TRBJ1-3; 7 bases line up with TRBD1. Germline CDR1 and CDR2: SGHRS and YFSETQ. The CDR3 has 18 residues. V lost 4 bases, J lost 1 base, and 14 bases stayed unmatched.

The CDR3 DNA reads TGCAGCGCCGCACAGGATTTCACAGATACGCAGTATTTT. Residues: CSAAQDFTDTQYF. The rearrangement links TRBV29-1 to TRBJ2-3, with D possibly matching TRBD1 (5 bases). The V gene lost 7 bases and the J gene lost 2 bases, with 13 bases spanning the gap. Germline CDR1 and CDR2: SQVTM and ANQGSEA. This CDR3 contains 13 residues.

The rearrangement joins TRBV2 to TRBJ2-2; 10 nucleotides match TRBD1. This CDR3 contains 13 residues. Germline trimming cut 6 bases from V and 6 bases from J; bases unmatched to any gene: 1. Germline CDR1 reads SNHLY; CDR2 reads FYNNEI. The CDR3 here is CASSGQGAGELFF. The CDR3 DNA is TGTGCCAGCAGCGGACAGGGGGCCGGGGAGCTGTTTTTT.

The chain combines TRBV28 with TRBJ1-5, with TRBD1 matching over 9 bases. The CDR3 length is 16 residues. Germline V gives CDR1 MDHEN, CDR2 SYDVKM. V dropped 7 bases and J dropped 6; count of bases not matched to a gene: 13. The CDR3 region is CASNQATGTGRQPQHF. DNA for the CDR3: TGTGCCAGCAACCAAGCGACCGGGACAGGGCGTCAGCCCCAGCATTTT. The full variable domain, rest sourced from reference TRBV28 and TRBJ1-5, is DVKVTQSSRYLVKRTGEKVFLECVQDMDHENMFWYRQDPGLGLRLIYFSYDVKMKEKGDIPEGYSVSREKKERFSLILESASTNQTSMYLCASNQATGTGRQPQHFGDGTRLSIL.

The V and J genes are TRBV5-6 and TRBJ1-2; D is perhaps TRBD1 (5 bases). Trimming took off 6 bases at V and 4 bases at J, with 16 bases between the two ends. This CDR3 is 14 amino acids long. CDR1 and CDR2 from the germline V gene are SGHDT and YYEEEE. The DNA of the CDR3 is TGTGCCAGCACGGGGGGAGGGATCGCCTATGGCTACACCTTC. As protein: CASTGGGIAYGYTF.

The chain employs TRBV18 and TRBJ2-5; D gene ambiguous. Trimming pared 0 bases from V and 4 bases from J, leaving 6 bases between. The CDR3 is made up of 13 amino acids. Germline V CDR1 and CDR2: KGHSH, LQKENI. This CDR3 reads CASSPPNVETQYF. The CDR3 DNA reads TGTGCCAGCTCACCACCGAATGTAGAGACCCAGTACTTC.

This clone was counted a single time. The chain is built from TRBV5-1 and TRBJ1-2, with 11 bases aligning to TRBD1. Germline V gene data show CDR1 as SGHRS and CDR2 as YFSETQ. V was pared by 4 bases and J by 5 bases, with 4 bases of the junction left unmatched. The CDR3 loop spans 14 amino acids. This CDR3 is CASSPGTGGYGYTF. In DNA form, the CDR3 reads TGCGCCAGCAGCCCCGGGACAGGGGGGTATGGCTACACCTTC.

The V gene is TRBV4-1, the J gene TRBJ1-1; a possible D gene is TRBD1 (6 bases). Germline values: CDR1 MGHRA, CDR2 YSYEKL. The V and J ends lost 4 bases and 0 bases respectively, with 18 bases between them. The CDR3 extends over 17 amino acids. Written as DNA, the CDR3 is TGCGCCAGCAGCCCCCTCGACAGGACCCTCATGAACACTGAAGCTTTCTTT. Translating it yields CASSPLDRTLMNTEAFF.

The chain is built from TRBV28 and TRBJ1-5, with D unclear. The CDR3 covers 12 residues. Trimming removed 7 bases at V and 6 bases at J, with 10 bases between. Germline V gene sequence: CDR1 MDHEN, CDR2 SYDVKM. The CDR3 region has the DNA TGTGCCAGCACCTACCGTAGTCAGCCCCAGCATTTT. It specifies CASTYRSQPQHF.